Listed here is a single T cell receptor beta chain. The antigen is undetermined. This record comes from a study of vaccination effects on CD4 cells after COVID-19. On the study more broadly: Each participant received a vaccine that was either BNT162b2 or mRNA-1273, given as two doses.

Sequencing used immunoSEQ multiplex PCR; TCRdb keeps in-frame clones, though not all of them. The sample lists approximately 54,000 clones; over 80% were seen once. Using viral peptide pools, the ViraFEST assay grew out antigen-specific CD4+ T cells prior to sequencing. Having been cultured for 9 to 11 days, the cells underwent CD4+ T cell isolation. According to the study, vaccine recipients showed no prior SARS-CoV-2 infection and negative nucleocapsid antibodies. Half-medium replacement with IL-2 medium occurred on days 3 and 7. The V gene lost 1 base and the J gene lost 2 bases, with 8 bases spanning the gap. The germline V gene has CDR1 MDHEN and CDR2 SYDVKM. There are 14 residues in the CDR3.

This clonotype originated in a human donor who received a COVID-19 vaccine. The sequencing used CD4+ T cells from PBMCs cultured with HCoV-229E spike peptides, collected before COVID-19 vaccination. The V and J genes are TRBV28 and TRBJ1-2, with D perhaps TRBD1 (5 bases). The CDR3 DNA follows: TGTGCCAGCAGTTTATATCAGGGAAACTATGGCTACACCTTC. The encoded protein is CASSLYQGNYGYTF.